These T cell receptor beta chains were read from a single sample in a study of blood T cells in healthy people across ages. MiXCR was run by TCRdb on the 5' RACE reads, yielding one entry per CDR3 protein. The sample has hundreds of thousands of distinct CDR3 sequences, about 53% seen once. Sequencing was done on a sample of blood. Every receptor here comes from a man in his fifties or sixties in good health. The CDR3 runs from the conserved cysteine through the conserved F or W. A D gene is named only where the DNA matches it firmly. Size values are once, few and many counts, or a class for expanded clones, and some rows have none.

J gene | V gene | clone size | D gene | CDR3 DNA | CDR3 protein
TRBJ1-6 | TRBV7-9 | - | - | TGTGCCAGCAGCTTAAGGGCTGGATCACCCCTCCACTTT | CASSLRAGSPLHF
TRBJ2-5 | TRBV25-1 | once | - | TGTGCCAGCAGTGAAGCAAAGGGTATCCAAGAGACCCAGTACTTC | CASSEAKGIQETQYF
TRBJ1-6 | TRBV12-3/TRBV12-4 | many | - | TGTGCCAGCAGTTTAGACATTAATTCACCCCTCCACTTT | CASSLDINSPLHF
TRBJ1-2 | TRBV29-1 | - | - | TGCAGCGTAGTCGGGGGGGTAGCTAACTATGGCTACACCTTC | CSVVGGVANYGYTF
TRBJ2-5 | TRBV2 | few | - | TGTGCCAGCAGTGAATGGCAGGAAGAGACCCAGTACTTC | CASSEWQEETQYF
TRBJ2-5 | TRBV27 | - | - | TGTGCCAGCAGTTTATCGGAGGCGGTGGGCAGCAATGAGCAGTACTTC | CASSLSEAVGSNEQYF
TRBJ2-7 | TRBV27 | - | TRBD2 | TGTGCCAGCATTCAACCCGGCGGGGGGCAGGCCTTCTACGAGCAGTACTTC | CASIQPGGGQAFYEQYF
TRBJ1-1 | TRBV7-9 | - | - | TGTGCCAGCAGCAGGGAGGCGCGGCCGGAAGCTTTCTTT | CASSREARPEAFF
TRBJ1-1 | TRBV6-6 | once | TRBD1 | TGTGCCAGCAGTTTGCTGACAGGGCCACTCACTGAAGCTTTCTTT | CASSLLTGPLTEAFF
TRBJ1-1 | TRBV7-2 | - | TRBD1 | TGTGCCAGCAGATATCAGGGGGACACTGAAGCTTTCTTT | CASRYQGDTEAFF
TRBJ1-2 | TRBV3-1 | - | - | TGTGCCAGCAGCCAGGAGGGGAGGGACTATGGCTACACCTTC | CASSQEGRDYGYTF
TRBJ2-5 | TRBV28 | - | TRBD2 | TGTGCCAGCAGGACGGGGGGAAATCGGGAGACCCAGTACTTC | CASRTGGNRETQYF
TRBJ1-6 | TRBV2 | - | - | TGTGCCAGCATTAGCTTGGGGGCTGTGGGGTCACCCCTCCACTTT | CASISLGAVGSPLHF
TRBJ2-3 | TRBV4-1 | - | - | TGCGCCAGCAGCCGGGGGAACCGGGGCCCAGATACGCAGTATTTT | CASSRGNRGPDTQYF
TRBJ1-5 | TRBV7-2 | - | - | TGTACCAGCAGCTTAGCGGGGCACAATCAGCCCCAGCATTTT | CTSSLAGHNQPQHF
TRBJ1-6 | TRBV7-2 | - | - | TGTGCCAGCAGCTTAGAGGGTACAGGAACTAATTCACCCCTCCACTTT | CASSLEGTGTNSPLHF
TRBJ2-3 | TRBV6-1 | - | TRBD2 | TGTGCCAGCACCCCGACTAGCGGGGGGGGAAGGACGCAGTATTTT | CASTPTSGGGRTQYF
TRBJ1-2 | TRBV9 | few | - | TGTGCCAGCTCCCGCTCCAGGGGTAGGCGTAACTATGGCTACACCTTC | CASSRSRGRRNYGYTF
TRBJ2-1 | TRBV12-3/TRBV12-4 | - | - | TGTGCCAGCAGTCAACAAGCCGGAAATGAGCAGTTCTTC | CASSQQAGNEQFF
TRBJ2-1 | TRBV5-5 | - | TRBD2 | TGTGCCAGCAGCTTGGGGCTAGCGGGGGGTGGGGAGACCCAGTTCTTC | CASSLGLAGGGETQFF
TRBJ2-1 | TRBV11-3 | - | TRBD2 | TGTGCCAGCAGCTTAGAGGCTAGCGGGGAGCAGTTCTTC | CASSLEASGEQFF
TRBJ2-3 | TRBV12-3/TRBV12-4 | - | - | TGTGCCAGCAGTTTTAATGCGGGGTCGACAGATACGCAGTATTTT | CASSFNAGSTDTQYF
TRBJ2-5 | TRBV5-6 | - | TRBD2 | TGTGCCAGCAGCTTGGAGGCTAGCGGGGCCCACTACTCGTACCAAGAGACCCAGTACTTC | CASSLEASGAHYSYQETQYF
TRBJ2-1 | TRBV7-8 | - | TRBD2 | TGTGCCAGCAGCCTTACTCCTAGCGGGGGGGCCGCTGAGCAGTTCTTC | CASSLTPSGGAAEQFF
TRBJ2-7 | TRBV5-1 | - | TRBD1 | TGCGCCAGCAGCCTCCCCCAGGACAGGACCTACAATGAGCAGTACTTC | CASSLPQDRTYNEQYF
TRBJ2-7 | TRBV9 | - | - | TGTGCCAGCAGCGTAATCTTGAAACGTTACGAGCAGTACTTC | CASSVILKRYEQYF
TRBJ2-2 | TRBV4-1 | - | TRBD1 | TGCGCCAGCAGCCAAGATTCGACAGGGAGAACCGGGGAGCTGTTTTTT | CASSQDSTGRTGELFF
TRBJ2-3 | TRBV7-2 | few | - | TGTGCCAGCAGCTTATGGAGGGAACGCACAGATACGCAGTATTTT | CASSLWRERTDTQYF
TRBJ2-5 | TRBV5-1 | - | TRBD2 | TGCGCCAGCAGCGCGGTGACTAGCGGCGGGGAGACCCAGTACTTC | CASSAVTSGGETQYF
TRBJ1-5 | TRBV15 | few | - | TGTGCCACCAGCAGAGATGGAGGGGACGGTCAGCCCCAGCATTTT | CATSRDGGDGQPQHF
TRBJ2-4 | TRBV3-1 | once | - | TGTGCCAGCAGCCAAGATCCAGGAGGAAACATTCAGTACTTC | CASSQDPGGNIQYF
TRBJ1-2 | TRBV7-2 | many | - | TGTGCCAGCAGCTTACAAGGGAACCGTAACTATGGCTACACCTTC | CASSLQGNRNYGYTF
TRBJ2-7 | TRBV5-6 | few | - | TGTGCCAGCAGCCCTTACACAGGAGCCGAGCAGTACTTC | CASSPYTGAEQYF
TRBJ1-6 | TRBV7-2 | - | - | TGTGCCAGCAGCCCCAATAGGCAGGCTCTAACCTATAATTCACCCCTCCACTTT | CASSPNRQALTYNSPLHF
TRBJ2-3 | TRBV4-1 | - | - | TGCGCCAGCAGATCGGCAGGGAACACAGATACGCAGTATTTT | CASRSAGNTDTQYF
TRBJ2-1 | TRBV5-4 | few | - | TGTGCCAGCAGCTTGTACCGGGGAACCTACAATGAGCAGTTCTTC | CASSLYRGTYNEQFF
TRBJ1-4 | TRBV20-1 | - | - | TGCAGTGCTCCGAGACAGGAGAATGAAAAACTGTTTTTT | CSAPRQENEKLFF
TRBJ2-7 | TRBV2 | - | - | TGTGCCAGCAGTGATGTTAGGACTGTCGCGAAGATGGCCCAGTACTTC | CASSDVRTVAKMAQYF
TRBJ2-5 | TRBV19 | few | - | TGTGCCAGTAGTCCCCCCGGGGCGCGTGAGACCCAGTACTTC | CASSPPGARETQYF
TRBJ2-6 | TRBV12-3/TRBV12-4 | - | TRBD1 | TGTGCCAGCAGTTTAATGCAGGGGGCCCCTGGGGCCAACGTCCTGACTTTC | CASSLMQGAPGANVLTF
TRBJ2-3 | TRBV6-6 | - | - | TGTGCCAGCAGTTATTCCAGGGCGGGAGATACGCAGTATTTT | CASSYSRAGDTQYF
TRBJ2-5 | TRBV5-1 | - | TRBD1 | TGCGCCAGCAGCATGACAGGGTCGCAGCAAGAGACCCAGTACTTC | CASSMTGSQQETQYF
TRBJ1-2 | TRBV10-2 | - | - | TGCGCCAGCAGTGACAACATAAACTATGGCTACACCTTC | CASSDNINYGYTF
TRBJ2-1 | TRBV25-1 | - | - | TGTGCCAGCAGTGGACTCCTGCTCGACAATGAGCAGTTCTTC | CASSGLLLDNEQFF
TRBJ2-1 | TRBV6-1 | - | - | TGTGCCAGCAGTGAACGTAGAGACCCGGGGAATGAGCAGTTCTTC | CASSERRDPGNEQFF